The present T cell receptor (beta chain) was sequenced within a study of blood T cells in healthy people across ages. Then a second PCR, running about 6 to 11 cycles, was carried out with a sample-barcoded 5' primer and a J-beta primer mix. Using its own MiXCR run on the 5' RACE reads, TCRdb lists one record per CDR3 protein. There are 450,000 to 650,000 distinct CDR3 sequences in the sample; less than 25% occur only once, and less than 9% lies in the top ten. Trimming took 5 bases from V and 0 from J, leaving 11 bases between them. Per germline, CDR1 SGHVS and CDR2 FQNEAQ. This CDR3 has 15 residues. These data were also reused for a study on T cells of mothers and their children.

Material for sequencing was blood. The sequence came from a boy aged 5-17 years in good health. The chain is built from TRBV7-8 and TRBJ2-1; no clear D. The CDR3 nucleotides read TGTGCCAGCAGCCCTCGGAGCAGCTCCTACAATGAGCAGTTCTTC. Residues: CASSPRSSSYNEQFF.